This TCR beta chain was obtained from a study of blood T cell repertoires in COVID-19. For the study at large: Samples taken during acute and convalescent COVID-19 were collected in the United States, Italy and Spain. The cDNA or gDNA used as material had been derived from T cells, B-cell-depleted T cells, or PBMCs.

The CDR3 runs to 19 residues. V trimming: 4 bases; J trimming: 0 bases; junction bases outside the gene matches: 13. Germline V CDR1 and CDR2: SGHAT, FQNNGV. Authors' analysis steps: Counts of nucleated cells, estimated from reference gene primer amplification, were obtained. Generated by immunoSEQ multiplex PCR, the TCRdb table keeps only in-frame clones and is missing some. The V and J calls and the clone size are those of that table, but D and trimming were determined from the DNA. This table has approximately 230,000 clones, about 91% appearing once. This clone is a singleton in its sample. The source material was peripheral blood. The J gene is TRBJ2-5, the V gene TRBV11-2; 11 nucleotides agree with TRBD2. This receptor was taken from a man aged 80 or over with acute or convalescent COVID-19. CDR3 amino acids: CASSSTLAGGPGYQETQYF. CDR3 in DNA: TGTGCCAGCAGCTCCACTTTAGCGGGAGGGCCGGGGTACCAAGAGACCCAGTACTTC. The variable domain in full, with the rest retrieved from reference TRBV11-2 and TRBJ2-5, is EAGVAQSPRYKIIEKRQSVAFWCNPISGHATLYWYQQILGQGPKLLIQFQNNGVVDDSQLPKDRFSAERLKGVDSTLKIQPAKLEDSAVYLCASSSTLAGGPGYQETQYFGPGTRLLVL.